This entry lists 28 T cell receptor beta chains sequenced from one sample in a study of tissue T cells after allogeneic stem cell transplantation. TCRdb's table, derived via immunoSEQ multiplex PCR, lists solely in-frame clones and lacks some. The profile covers just over 20,000 clones, with about 70% appearing a single time and 0.35% to 0.45% taken by the ten largest. The sequencing input was blood. The origin of the receptors is a female BALB/c mouse in good health. The strain's MHC: H2-d.

About this clone itself: The germline and genes are mouse ones. The read ends 1 residue early relative to the CDR3; the germline J gene fills the gap. This chain uses TRBV1 with TRBJ1-2, with 10 bases fitting TRBD1. CDR3 length: 14 residues. Germline V gene lookup returns CDR1 NSQYPW and CDR2 LRSPGD (reference sequence). With V trimmed by 5 bases and J by 6 bases, 6 bases remained unmatched. The CDR3 loop is CTCSPGQGRPDYTF. CDR3 DNA, as far as it was read: TGCACCTGCAGTCCGGGACAGGGGAGGCCCGACTACACC.

Concerning this clone: Gene names are the mouse ones. The CDR3 is cut off 1 residue early in the read; its end comes from the germline J gene. V and J are TRBV31 and TRBJ2-7; D unresolved. With 0 bases removed from V and 3 bases from J, the gap between germline ends came to 6 bases. The CDR3 has 12 residues. Germline assignment: CDR1 GKSSPN and CDR2 SITVG. CDR3 loop: CAWSLDNYEQYF. Incomplete CDR3 DNA: TGTGCCTGGAGTCTAGACAACTATGAACAGTAC.

Concerning this clone itself: Genes here carry mouse names. The CDR3 end falls 1 residue outside the read, so it is completed with the germline J gene. Other nucleotide sequences from this sample produce the same CDR3. V usage is TRBV19 and J usage is TRBJ2-1; 8 bases match TRBD2. Trimming took 2 bases from V and 6 from J; bases not matched to a gene: 4. The CDR3 runs 14 residues. CDR1 FNHDT and CDR2 SITEND come from the germline V gene (reference sequence). CDR3 residues: CASSMGGRGAEQFF. The sequenced part of the CDR3 DNA is TGTGCCAGCAGTATGGGGGGGCGGGGTGCTGAGCAGTTC.

The sample holds a few counts of this clone. The germline and genes are mouse ones. The read stops 1 residue short of the end of the CDR3; the missing end is completed from the germline J gene. The chain has TRBV19 and TRBJ2-7; 10 bases align to TRBD1. This CDR3 contains 14 residues. Germline CDR1 is FNHDT and CDR2 is SITEND (reference sequence). V trimming: 2 bases; J trimming: 4 bases; junction bases outside the gene matches: 3. The covered CDR3 bases are TGTGCCAGCAGTATGAGGGGACAGGGGTATGAACAGTAC. Its protein is CASSMRGQGYEQY. Given in full, the CDR3 is CASSMRGQGYEQYF.

Notes on this clone: Gene names and germline match the mouse. The DNA ends 1 residue before the CDR3 does, and the rest of the CDR3 is filled in from the germline J gene. The rearrangement uses TRBV14 and TRBJ2-5; D unresolved. Trimming shortened V by 5 bases and J by 1 base, and 14 bases separated the two germline ends. The germline CDR1 and CDR2 sequences are SGHDT and FRDEAV. The CDR3 totals 15 residues. The CDR3 is CASSTLRRDQDTQYF. CDR3 DNA (partial): TGTGCCAGCAGCACCCTTCGGCGGGACCAAGACACCCAGTAC. Complete variable domain (other parts from reference TRBV14 and TRBJ2-5): EAGVTQSPRYAVLQEGQAVSFWCDPISGHDTLYWYQQPRDQGPQLLVYFRDEAVIDNSQLPSDRFSAVRPKGTNSTLKIQSAKQGDTATYLCASSTLRRDQDTQYFGPGTRLLVL.

As concerns this clone: Germline and genes here are mouse. The read gets to within 1 residue of the CDR3 end, and the germline J gene fills in the rest. The chain is built from TRBV2 and TRBJ1-6, with D tentatively TRBD1 (5 bases). TRBJ1-6 is an ORF; its function is uncertain. Germline lookup yields CDR1 LGHNA and CDR2 YSYQKL. Trimming removed 0 bases at V and 3 bases at J, with 6 bases between. CDR3 size: 15 residues. The CDR3 loop is CASSQDRVYNSPLYF. The DNA read from the CDR3 is TGTGCCAGCAGCCAAGACAGGGTCTATAATTCGCCCCTCTAC.

This clone is a singleton in its sample. Gene labels here are mouse ones. The read is 1 residue too short to cover the CDR3 end, so that end is filled in from the germline J gene. This chain links TRBV19 with TRBJ1-4, with TRBD1 identical over 12 bases. The ends lost 5 bases at V and 0 bases at J; junction bases unmatched: 2. CDR3 length: 16 amino acids. The germline gives CDR1 FNHDT, CDR2 SITEND (reference sequence). The sequenced CDR3 bases are TGTGCCAGCAGGCGGGACAGGGGGCTTTCCAACGAAAGATTATTT. Protein sequence: CASRRDRGLSNERLF. Given in full, the CDR3 is CASRRDRGLSNERLFF.

This clone was detected only a few times. Gene names denote mouse genes. Read sequence stops 1 residue before the CDR3 end, and the germline J gene provides the missing end. The rearrangement links TRBV13-1 to TRBJ1-3; tentatively, D is TRBD1 (6 bases). The ends were cut back, 1 base at V and 1 base at J, with 9 bases in the middle. The CDR3 spans 15 residues. CDR1 is NSHNY, CDR2 SYGAGN, per germline. Incomplete CDR3 DNA: TGTGCCAGCAGTGATCCAGGGGAGTCTGGAAATACGCTCTAT. Its translation is CASSDPGESGNTLY. The whole CDR3 protein is CASSDPGESGNTLYF.

There are a few counts of this clone. Any gene name here is a mouse gene name. The CDR3 end is not reached by the read, which stops 1 residue before it; the germline J gene fills it in. This chain uses TRBV3 with TRBJ2-7; tentative D call: TRBD1 (6 bases). The CDR3 is 14 residues long. From germline, CDR1 is SNHLY and CDR2 FYNGKV (reference sequence). Trimming removed 5 bases from V and 0 bases from J, with 11 bases in between. The sequenced part of the CDR3 DNA is TGTGCCAGCAGCCCTACAGGGAGCTCCTATGAACAGTAC. As protein: CASSPTGSSYEQY. The CDR3, in full, reads CASSPTGSSYEQYF.

Turning to this clone: Gene names follow the mouse nomenclature. Read sequence stops 1 residue before the CDR3 end, and the germline J gene provides the missing end. The V gene is TRBV13-1, the J gene TRBJ2-5; 9 bases are shared with TRBD2. With V trimmed by 3 bases and J by 2 bases, 4 bases remained unmatched. The CDR3 covers 15 residues. The germline CDR1 and CDR2 sequences are NSHNY and SYGAGN. The CDR3 loop is CASSGGLGTQDTQYF. The covered CDR3 bases are TGTGCCAGCAGTGGAGGACTGGGGACCCAAGACACCCAGTAC.

In its sample, this clone was seen once. Gene names and germline refer to mouse. The read finishes 1 residue shy of the CDR3 end, and the germline J gene is used to complete it. The chain links TRBV19 to TRBJ2-4, with 11 bases aligning to TRBD2. Germline CDR1 is FNHDT and CDR2 is SITEND (reference sequence). The CDR3 is made up of 17 amino acids. V dropped 3 bases and J dropped 0; count of bases not matched to a gene: 6. This CDR3 is CASSNPDWGGSQNTLYF. CDR3 DNA (partial): TGTGCCAGCAGTAACCCCGACTGGGGGGGTAGTCAAAACACCTTGTAC.

A note on this clone: All gene names here are mouse names. The CDR3 is cut off 1 residue early in the read; its end comes from the germline J gene. The J gene is TRBJ1-1, the V gene TRBV19, with D unclear. The CDR3 runs to 12 residues. Germline CDR1 FNHDT, CDR2 SITEND (reference sequence). Trimming removed 5 bases from V and 1 base from J, with 6 bases in between. Partial CDR3 DNA: TGTGCCAGCAGACGGGGAAACACAGAAGTCTTC. It translates to CASRRGNTEVF. The whole CDR3 protein is CASRRGNTEVFF.

A note on this clone: The germline and genes are mouse ones. From the germline J gene comes the end of the CDR3, since the read stops 1 residue before it. The chain is built from TRBV13-1 and TRBJ2-4; 10 bases match TRBD2. Trimming at V came to 3 bases and at J to 0 bases, leaving 1 base not matched to a gene. Per germline, CDR1 NSHNY and CDR2 SYGAGN. This CDR3 region has 15 residues. The CDR3 protein is CASSVWGGSQNTLYF. CDR3 DNA (partial): TGTGCCAGCAGTGTCTGGGGGGGCAGTCAAAACACCTTGTAC.

As for this clone: The genes are named according to mouse. Coverage ceases 1 residue before the CDR3 finishes, and the germline J gene fills in the end. The chain uses TRBV13-1 and TRBJ2-5, with TRBD2 matching over 10 bases. Germline CDR1 NSHNY, CDR2 SYGAGN. This CDR3 has 14 amino acids. Trimming removed 4 bases from V and 6 bases from J; junction bases left unmatched: 5. Incomplete CDR3 DNA: TGTGCCAGCAGTTCTGGGGGGGCGCGGGACACCCAGTAC. Encoded protein: CASSSGGARDTQY. In full, the CDR3 reads CASSSGGARDTQYF.

About this clone: Germline and genes: mouse. Read data end 1 residue before the CDR3 end; the end is taken from the germline J gene. The chain carries TRBV1 and TRBJ1-5; TRBD1 agrees at 8 bases. This CDR3 has 14 amino acids. The germline V gene has CDR1 NSQYPW and CDR2 LRSPGD (reference sequence). The V and J ends lost 4 bases and 1 base, in that order; junction bases with no gene match: 0. The part of the CDR3 DNA that was read is TGCACCTGCAGTGGGACAGGGAACAACCAGGCTCCGCTT. Its protein product is CTCSGTGNNQAPL. The whole CDR3 region reads CTCSGTGNNQAPLF.

With respect to this clone: Any gene name here is a mouse gene name. The DNA ends 1 residue before the CDR3 does, and the rest of the CDR3 is filled in from the germline J gene. The chain uses TRBV19 and TRBJ1-4; 9 bases match TRBD1. Germline trimming cut 0 bases from V and 3 bases from J; bases unmatched to any gene: 0. CDR1 FNHDT and CDR2 SITEND come from the germline V gene (reference sequence). The CDR3 loop spans 15 amino acids. This CDR3 reads CASSIGQGANERLFF. The CDR3 bases that were read are TGTGCCAGCAGTATAGGACAGGGGGCCAACGAAAGATTATTT.

This clone was detected a few times. Mouse gene names and germline throughout. The CDR3 end lies 1 residue beyond the end of the read and is filled in from the germline J gene. This chain joins TRBV4 and TRBJ2-7; 9 positions agree with TRBD2. Germline CDR1 is LGHDT and CDR2 is YNNKQL (reference sequence). The CDR3 extends over 12 amino acids. V trimming: 5 bases; J trimming: 4 bases; junction bases outside the gene matches: 0. CDR3 residues: CASSGTGYEQYF. The covered CDR3 bases are TGTGCCAGCAGCGGGACTGGGTATGAACAGTAC.

As regards this clone: The germline and genes are mouse ones. The read falls 1 residue short of the CDR3 end, and the missing part is taken from the germline J gene. V gene TRBV13-1 combines with J gene TRBJ2-1; 8 nucleotides align to TRBD2. There are 15 residues in the CDR3. J was trimmed by 0 bases and V by 4 bases; bases with no gene match: 3. Germline V CDR1 and CDR2: NSHNY, SYGAGN. CDR3 in amino acids: CASSQTGANYAEQFF. The part of the CDR3 DNA that was read is TGTGCCAGCAGTCAGACTGGGGCTAACTATGCTGAGCAGTTC.

About this clone: Gene names are mouse gene names. Sequencing ends 1 residue short of the CDR3 end; the germline J gene provides the rest. V is TRBV5 and J is TRBJ2-5; D perhaps matches TRBD1 (6 bases). Germline values: CDR1 LGHNA, CDR2 YNLKQL (reference sequence). The CDR3 has 15 amino acids. The V end lost 1 base, the J end lost 1 base, and 9 bases lay between the germline ends. Incomplete CDR3 DNA: TGTGCCAGCAGCCAAGCAGGGGTTGACCAAGACACCCAGTAC. Amino acids: CASSQAGVDQDTQY. The complete CDR3 sequence is CASSQAGVDQDTQYF.

Notes on this clone: Each gene name is a mouse one. The read terminates 1 residue before the CDR3 end, so the remaining end is supplied by the germline J gene. This chain connects TRBV13-1 to TRBJ2-5; maybe TRBD1 (6 bases). Trimming removed 1 base at V and 0 bases at J, with 12 bases between. CDR3 size: 16 residues. Germline V lookup: CDR1 NSHNY, CDR2 SYGAGN. The CDR3 sequence: CASSDSGTINQDTQYF. The sequenced part of the CDR3 DNA is TGTGCCAGCAGTGATTCCGGGACAATTAACCAAGACACCCAGTAC.

With respect to this clone: Any gene name here is a mouse gene name. Read coverage stops 1 residue before the CDR3 terminus; the germline J gene supplies the remainder. Other DNA sequences in the sample encode the same CDR3. V usage is TRBV31 and J usage is TRBJ2-7, with a weak D call TRBD2 (5 bases). CDR3 size: 13 residues. V lost 0 bases to trimming and J lost 3 bases, with 9 bases between them. Germline V lookup: CDR1 GKSSPN, CDR2 SITVG. This CDR3 reads CAWSLTGDYEQYF. Incomplete CDR3 DNA: TGTGCCTGGAGTCTCACTGGTGACTATGAACAGTAC.

In the case of this clone: Gene names follow the mouse nomenclature. The read halts 1 residue ahead of the CDR3 end, with the missing end drawn from the germline J gene. The V and J genes are TRBV13-3 and TRBJ2-5, with 11 bases aligning to TRBD2. This CDR3 is 13 amino acids long. Germline assignment: CDR1 NNHDY and CDR2 SYVADS. V shed 10 bases and J 3 bases; nucleotides not matched to a gene: 4. CDR3 protein: CAGGTGGQDTQYF. The covered CDR3 bases are TGTGCCGGCGGGACTGGGGGACAAGACACCCAGTAC.

Worth noting for this clone: Gene labels here are mouse ones. The CDR3 goes on 1 residue after the read ends, and that part is filled in from the germline J gene. The J gene is TRBJ2-5, the V gene TRBV26; D is possibly TRBD1 (5 bases). This CDR3 comprises 12 residues. The ends were cut back, 3 bases at V and 8 bases at J, with 9 bases in the middle. The germline V gene has CDR1 KGHPV and CDR2 FQNQEV (reference sequence). This CDR3 reads CASSLQGGTQYF. CDR3 bases read: TGTGCCAGCAGTCTCCAGGGTGGCACCCAGTAC.

Of note for this clone: Gene names are mouse gene names. The read is 1 residue too short to cover the CDR3 end, so that end is filled in from the germline J gene. This chain connects TRBV13-3 to TRBJ1-4, with TRBD1 as a possible D gene (6 bases). Germline V lookup: CDR1 NNHDY, CDR2 SYVADS. Trimming cost V 5 bases and J 0 bases, with 14 bases left between them. This CDR3 contains 16 residues. The covered CDR3 bases are TGTGCCAGCAGATCCGGGACAAGAATTTCCAACGAAAGATTATTT. Protein: CASRSGTRISNERLF. The CDR3 as a whole reads CASRSGTRISNERLFF.

A word on this clone: The germline and genes are mouse ones. The read falls 1 residue short of the CDR3 end, and the missing part is taken from the germline J gene. The rearrangement joins TRBV1 to TRBJ1-4; D ambiguous. V lost 0 bases to trimming and J lost 7 bases, with 3 bases between them. Germline V gives CDR1 NSQYPW, CDR2 LRSPGD (reference sequence). The CDR3 is 12 amino acids. CDR3 DNA (partial): TGCACCTGCAGTGCAGATCTCGAAAGATTATTT. This encodes CTCSADLERLF. In full, the CDR3 is CTCSADLERLFF. The full variable domain, completed using reference TRBV1 and TRBJ1-4, is VTLLEQNPRWRLVPRGQAVNLRCILKNSQYPWMSWYQQDLQKQLQWLFTLRSPGDKEVKSLPGADYLATRVTDTELRLQVANMSQGRTLYCTCSADLERLFFGHGTKLSVL.

Turning to this clone: Gene names denote mouse genes. The sequence runs out 1 residue before the end of the CDR3; the remainder is reconstructed from the germline J gene. The rearrangement links TRBV1 to TRBJ1-6; 9 positions match TRBD1. TRBJ1-6 belongs to the ORF category, with a function that is uncertain. V gave up 0 bases and J gave up 4 bases; unmatched junction bases: 4. Germline CDR1 NSQYPW, CDR2 LRSPGD (reference sequence). This CDR3 is built from 17 residues. This CDR3 reads CTCSAENRGRYNSPLYF. CDR3 DNA, as far as it was read: TGCACCTGCAGTGCAGAAAACAGGGGGCGATATAATTCGCCCCTCTAC.

This clone was observed a handful of times. The gene names here belong to mouse. The observed sequence ends 1 residue before the CDR3 terminus, with the missing tail filled in from the germline J gene. The rearrangement uses TRBV13-2 and TRBJ2-1; D not certain. Germline V gene data show CDR1 as NNHNN and CDR2 as SYGAGS (reference sequence). This CDR3 comprises 15 residues. Trimming took 0 bases from V and 0 from J, leaving 7 bases between them. The covered CDR3 bases are TGTGCCAGCGGTGATGAACGGTCTAACTATGCTGAGCAGTTC. The encoded protein is CASGDERSNYAEQF. The whole CDR3 reads CASGDERSNYAEQFF.

Worth noting for this clone: Genes here carry mouse names. The missing CDR3 end, 1 residue past where the read stops, is filled in from the germline J gene. The rearrangement joins TRBV2 to TRBJ2-7; D perhaps matches TRBD2 (6 bases). V dropped 2 bases and J dropped 0 bases, with 8 bases sitting between them. The CDR3 consists of 14 residues. From germline, CDR1 is LGHNA and CDR2 YSYQKL. The sequenced CDR3 bases are TGTGCCAGCAGCCAACTGGGGAGCTCCTATGAACAGTAC. It codes for CASSQLGSSYEQY. The entire CDR3 sequence reads CASSQLGSSYEQYF.